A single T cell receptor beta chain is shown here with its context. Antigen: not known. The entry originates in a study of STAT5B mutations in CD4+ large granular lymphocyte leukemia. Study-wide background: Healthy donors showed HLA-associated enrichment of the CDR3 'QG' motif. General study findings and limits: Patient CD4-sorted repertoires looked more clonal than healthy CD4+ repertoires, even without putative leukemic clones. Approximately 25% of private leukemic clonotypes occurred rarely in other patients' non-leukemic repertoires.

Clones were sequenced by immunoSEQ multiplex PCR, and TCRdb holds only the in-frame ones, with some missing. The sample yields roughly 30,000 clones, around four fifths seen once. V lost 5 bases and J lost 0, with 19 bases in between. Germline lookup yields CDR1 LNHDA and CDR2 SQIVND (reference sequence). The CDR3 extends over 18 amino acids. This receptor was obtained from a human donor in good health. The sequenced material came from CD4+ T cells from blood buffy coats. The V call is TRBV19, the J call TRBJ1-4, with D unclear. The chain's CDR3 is CASSPPVDSLATNEKLFF. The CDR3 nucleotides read TGTGCCAGTAGTCCCCCGGTGGACTCCCTGGCAACTAATGAAAAACTGTTTTTT.